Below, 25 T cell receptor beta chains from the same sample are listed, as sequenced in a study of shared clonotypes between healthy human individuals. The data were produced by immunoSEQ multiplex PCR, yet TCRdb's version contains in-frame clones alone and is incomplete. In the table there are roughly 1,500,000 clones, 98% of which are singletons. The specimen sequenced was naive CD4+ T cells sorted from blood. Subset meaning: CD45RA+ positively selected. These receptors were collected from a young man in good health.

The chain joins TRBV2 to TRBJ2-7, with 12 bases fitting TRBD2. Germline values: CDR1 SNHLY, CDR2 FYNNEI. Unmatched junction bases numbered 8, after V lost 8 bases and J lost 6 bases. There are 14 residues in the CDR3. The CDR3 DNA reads TGTGCCAGCGGAAGACTAGCGGGAGAAGCCGAGCAGTACTTC. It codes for CASGRLAGEAEQYF.

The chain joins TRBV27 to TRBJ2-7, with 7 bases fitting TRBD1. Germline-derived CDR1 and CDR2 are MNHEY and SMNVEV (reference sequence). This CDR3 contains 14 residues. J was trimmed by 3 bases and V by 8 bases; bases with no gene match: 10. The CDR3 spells CASGPGQQYYEQYF. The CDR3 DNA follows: TGTGCCAGCGGCCCGGGACAGCAATACTACGAGCAGTACTTC.

The CDR3, as DNA: TGTGCCAGCAGCTTGGTAAGGGGGCAGAACACTGAAGCTTTCTTT. Amino acid sequence: CASSLVRGQNTEAFF. This chain uses TRBV5-5 with TRBJ1-1; TRBD1 aligns across 7 bases. Trimming cost V 0 bases and J 1 base; bases outside gene matches: 3. This CDR3 has 15 amino acids. CDR1 is SGHKS, CDR2 YYEKEE, per germline (reference sequence).

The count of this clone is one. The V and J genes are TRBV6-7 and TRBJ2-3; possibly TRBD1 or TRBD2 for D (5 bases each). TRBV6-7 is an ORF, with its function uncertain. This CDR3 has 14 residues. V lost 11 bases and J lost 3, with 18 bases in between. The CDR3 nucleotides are TGTGCCCCTTCCGGGGCCGTTTCGACAGATACGCAGTATTTT. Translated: CAPSGAVSTDTQYF.

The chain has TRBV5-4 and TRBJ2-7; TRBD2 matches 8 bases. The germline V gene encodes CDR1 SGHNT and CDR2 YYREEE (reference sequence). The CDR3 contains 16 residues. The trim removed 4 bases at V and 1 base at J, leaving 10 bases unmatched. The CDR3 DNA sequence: TGTGCCAGCAGCCCCGGGGCTAGCGGGCATTCCTACGAGCAGTACTTC. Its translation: CASSPGASGHSYEQYF.

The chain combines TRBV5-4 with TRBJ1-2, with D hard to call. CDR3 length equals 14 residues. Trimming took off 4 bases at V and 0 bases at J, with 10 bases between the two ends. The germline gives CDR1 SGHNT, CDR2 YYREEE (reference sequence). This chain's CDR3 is CASSTDRANYGYTF. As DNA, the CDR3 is TGTGCCAGCAGCACGGACCGCGCTAACTATGGCTACACCTTC.

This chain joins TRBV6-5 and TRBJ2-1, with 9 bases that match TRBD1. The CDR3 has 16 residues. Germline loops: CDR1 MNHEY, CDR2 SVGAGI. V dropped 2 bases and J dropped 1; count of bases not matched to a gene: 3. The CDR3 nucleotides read TGTGCCAGCAGTTACATCGGGACAGGGTCCTACAATGAGCAGTTCTTC. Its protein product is CASSYIGTGSYNEQFF.

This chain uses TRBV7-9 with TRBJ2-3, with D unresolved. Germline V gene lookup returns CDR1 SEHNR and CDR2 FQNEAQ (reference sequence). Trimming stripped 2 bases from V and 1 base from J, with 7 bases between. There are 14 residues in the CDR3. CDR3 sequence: CASSLYDGTDTQYF. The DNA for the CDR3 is TGTGCCAGCAGCTTATATGATGGCACAGATACGCAGTATTTT.

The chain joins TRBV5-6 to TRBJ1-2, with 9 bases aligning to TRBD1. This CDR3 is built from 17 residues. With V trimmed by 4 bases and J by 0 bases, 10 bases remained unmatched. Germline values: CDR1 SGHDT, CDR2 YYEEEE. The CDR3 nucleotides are TGTGCCAGCAGCCCCCCCGGACAGGGGACTCCTAACTATGGCTACACCTTC. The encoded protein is CASSPPGQGTPNYGYTF.

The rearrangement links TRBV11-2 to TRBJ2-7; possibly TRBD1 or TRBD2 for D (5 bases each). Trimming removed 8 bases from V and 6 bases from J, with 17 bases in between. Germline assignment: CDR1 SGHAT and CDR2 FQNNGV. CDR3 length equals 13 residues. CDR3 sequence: CASSLGVGGEQYF. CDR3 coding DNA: TGTGCCAGCTCGCTTGGGGTTGGGGGCGAGCAGTACTTC. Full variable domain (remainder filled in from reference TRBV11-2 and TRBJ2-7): EAGVAQSPRYKIIEKRQSVAFWCNPISGHATLYWYQQILGQGPKLLIQFQNNGVVDDSQLPKDRFSAERLKGVDSTLKIQPAKLEDSAVYLCASSLGVGGEQYFGPGTRLTVT.

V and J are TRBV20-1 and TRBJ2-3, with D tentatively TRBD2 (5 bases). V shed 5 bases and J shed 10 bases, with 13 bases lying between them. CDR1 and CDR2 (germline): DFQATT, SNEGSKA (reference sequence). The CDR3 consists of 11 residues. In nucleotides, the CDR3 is TGCAGTGCTCAAGACTATAGAGCGCAGTATTTT. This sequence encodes CSAQDYRAQYF.

CDR3 in amino acids: CASSFGLAGVAGELFF. The CDR3 DNA reads TGTGCCAGCAGTTTCGGGCTAGCGGGAGTGGCCGGGGAGCTGTTTTTT. This chain uses TRBV28 with TRBJ2-2, with 10 nucleotides matching TRBD2. Germline V gene lookup returns CDR1 MDHEN and CDR2 SYDVKM. V shed 3 bases and J 6 bases; nucleotides not matched to a gene: 7. The length of the CDR3 is 16 residues.

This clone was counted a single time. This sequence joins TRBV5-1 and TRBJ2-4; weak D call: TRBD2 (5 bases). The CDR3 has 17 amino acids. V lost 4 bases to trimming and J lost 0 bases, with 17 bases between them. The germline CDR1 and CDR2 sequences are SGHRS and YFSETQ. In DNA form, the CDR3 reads TGCGCCAGCAGCCGCGGGCGGTCAACACTAGCCAAAAACATTCAGTACTTC. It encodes CASSRGRSTLAKNIQYF.

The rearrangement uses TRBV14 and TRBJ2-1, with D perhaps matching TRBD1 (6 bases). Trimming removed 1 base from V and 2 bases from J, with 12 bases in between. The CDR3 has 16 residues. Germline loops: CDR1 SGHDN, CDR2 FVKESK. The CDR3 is CASSQGMGATYNEQFF. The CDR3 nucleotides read TGTGCCAGCAGCCAAGGGATGGGGGCCACCTACAATGAGCAGTTCTTC.

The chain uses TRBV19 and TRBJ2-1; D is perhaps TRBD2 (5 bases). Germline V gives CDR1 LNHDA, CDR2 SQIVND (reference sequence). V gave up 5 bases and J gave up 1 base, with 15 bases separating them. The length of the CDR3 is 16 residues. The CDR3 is CASSVSARRSYNEQFF. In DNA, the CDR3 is TGTGCCAGTAGTGTTAGCGCGCGGAGGTCCTACAATGAGCAGTTCTTC. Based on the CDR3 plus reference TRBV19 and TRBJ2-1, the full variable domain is DGGITQSPKYLFRKEGQNVTLSCEQNLNHDAMYWYRQDPGQGLRLIYYSQIVNDFQKGDIAEGYSVSREKKESFPLTVTSAQKNPTAFYLCASSVSARRSYNEQFFGPGTRLTVL.

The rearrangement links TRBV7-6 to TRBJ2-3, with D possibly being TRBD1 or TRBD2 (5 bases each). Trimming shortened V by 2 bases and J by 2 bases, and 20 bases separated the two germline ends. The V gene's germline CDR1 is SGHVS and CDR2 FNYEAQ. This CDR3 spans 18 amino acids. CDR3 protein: CASSLTGTGFLATDTQYF. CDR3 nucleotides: TGTGCCAGCAGCTTAACCGGGACCGGGTTTTTGGCCACAGATACGCAGTATTTT.

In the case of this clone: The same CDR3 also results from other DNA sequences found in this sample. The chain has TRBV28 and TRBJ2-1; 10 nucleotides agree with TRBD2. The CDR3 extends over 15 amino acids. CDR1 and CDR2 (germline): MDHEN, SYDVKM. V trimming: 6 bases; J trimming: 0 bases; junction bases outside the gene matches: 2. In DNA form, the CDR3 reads TGTGCCAGCAGCCTAGCGGGAGTCTCCTACAATGAGCAGTTCTTC. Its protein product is CASSLAGVSYNEQFF.

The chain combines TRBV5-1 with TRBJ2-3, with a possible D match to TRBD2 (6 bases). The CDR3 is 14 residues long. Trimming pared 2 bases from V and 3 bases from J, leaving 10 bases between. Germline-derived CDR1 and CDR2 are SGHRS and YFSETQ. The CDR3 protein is CASSFGGGTDTQYF. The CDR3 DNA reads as TGCGCCAGCAGCTTCGGAGGAGGGACAGATACGCAGTATTTT.

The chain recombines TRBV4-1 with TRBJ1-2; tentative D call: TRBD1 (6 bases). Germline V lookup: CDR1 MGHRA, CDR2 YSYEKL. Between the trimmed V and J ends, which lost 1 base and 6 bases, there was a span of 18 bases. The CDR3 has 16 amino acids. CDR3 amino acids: CASSQGLRGKRDGYTF. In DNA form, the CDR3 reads TGCGCCAGCAGCCAAGGGTTGAGGGGGAAGCGGGATGGCTACACCTTC.

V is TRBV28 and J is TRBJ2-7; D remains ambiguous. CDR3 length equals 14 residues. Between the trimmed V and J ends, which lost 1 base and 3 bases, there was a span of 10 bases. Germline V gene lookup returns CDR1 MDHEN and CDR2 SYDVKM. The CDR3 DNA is TGTGCCAGCAGTTTATATGGGTCCGGCTACGAGCAGTACTTC. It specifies CASSLYGSGYEQYF.

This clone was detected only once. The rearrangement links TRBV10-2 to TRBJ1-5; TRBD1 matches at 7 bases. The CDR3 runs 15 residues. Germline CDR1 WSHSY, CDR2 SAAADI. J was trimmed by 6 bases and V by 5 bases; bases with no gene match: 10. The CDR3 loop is CASSKGTVSGQPQHF. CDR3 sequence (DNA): TGCGCCAGCAGTAAAGGGACAGTTTCGGGTCAGCCCCAGCATTTT.

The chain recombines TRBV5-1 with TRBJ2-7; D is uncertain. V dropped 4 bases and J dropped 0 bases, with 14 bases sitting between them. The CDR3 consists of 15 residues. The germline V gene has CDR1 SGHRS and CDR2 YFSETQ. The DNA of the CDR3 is TGCGCCAGCAGCCCGGATGGGTGGAACTCCTACGAGCAGTACTTC. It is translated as CASSPDGWNSYEQYF.

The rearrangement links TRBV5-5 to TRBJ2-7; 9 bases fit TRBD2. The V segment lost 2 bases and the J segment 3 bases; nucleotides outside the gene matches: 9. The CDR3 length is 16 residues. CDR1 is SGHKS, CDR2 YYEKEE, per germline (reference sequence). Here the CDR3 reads CASSLPSLAGNYEQYF. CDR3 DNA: TGTGCCAGCAGCTTACCCAGTCTAGCGGGGAACTACGAGCAGTACTTC.

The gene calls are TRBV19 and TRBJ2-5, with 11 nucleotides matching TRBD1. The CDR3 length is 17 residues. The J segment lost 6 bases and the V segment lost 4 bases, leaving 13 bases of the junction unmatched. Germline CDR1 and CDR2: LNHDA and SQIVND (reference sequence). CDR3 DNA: TGTGCCAGTAGTAGCGGACAGGGGGCGCTTTCTAGGCAGACCCAGTACTTC. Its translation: CASSSGQGALSRQTQYF. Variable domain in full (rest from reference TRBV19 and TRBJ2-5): DGGITQSPKYLFRKEGQNVTLSCEQNLNHDAMYWYRQDPGQGLRLIYYSQIVNDFQKGDIAEGYSVSREKKESFPLTVTSAQKNPTAFYLCASSSGQGALSRQTQYFGPGTRLLVL.

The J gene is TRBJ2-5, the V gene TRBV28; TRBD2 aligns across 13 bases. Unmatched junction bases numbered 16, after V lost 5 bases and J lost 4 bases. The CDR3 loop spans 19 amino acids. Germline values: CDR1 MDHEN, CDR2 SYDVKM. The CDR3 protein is CASSHDPTSGRIGGETQYF. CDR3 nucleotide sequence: TGTGCCAGCAGTCATGACCCGACTAGCGGGAGGATAGGAGGAGAGACCCAGTACTTC.